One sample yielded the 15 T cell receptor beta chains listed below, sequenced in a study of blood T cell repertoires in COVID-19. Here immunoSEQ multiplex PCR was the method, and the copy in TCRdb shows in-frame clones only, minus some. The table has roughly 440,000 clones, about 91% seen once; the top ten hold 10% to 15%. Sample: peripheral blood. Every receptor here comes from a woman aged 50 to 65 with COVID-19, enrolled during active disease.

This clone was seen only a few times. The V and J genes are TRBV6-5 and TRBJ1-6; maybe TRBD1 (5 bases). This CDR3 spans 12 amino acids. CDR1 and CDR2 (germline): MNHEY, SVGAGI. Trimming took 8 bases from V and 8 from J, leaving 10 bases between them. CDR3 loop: CASATRDSPLHF. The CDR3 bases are TGTGCCAGCGCTACCAGGGATTCACCCCTCCACTTT.

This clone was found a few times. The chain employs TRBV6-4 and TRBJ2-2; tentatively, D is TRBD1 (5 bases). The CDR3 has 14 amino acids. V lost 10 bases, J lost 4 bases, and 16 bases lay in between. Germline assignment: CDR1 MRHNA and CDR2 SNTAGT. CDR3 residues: CATRPQGGTGELFF. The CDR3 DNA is TGTGCCACCAGACCTCAGGGTGGCACCGGGGAGCTGTTTTTT.

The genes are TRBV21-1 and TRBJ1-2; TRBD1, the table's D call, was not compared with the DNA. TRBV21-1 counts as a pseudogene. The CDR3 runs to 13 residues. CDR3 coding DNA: TGTGCCACAGAGCGGACAGGGAGTTATGGCTACACCTTC. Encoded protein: CATERTGSYGYTF.

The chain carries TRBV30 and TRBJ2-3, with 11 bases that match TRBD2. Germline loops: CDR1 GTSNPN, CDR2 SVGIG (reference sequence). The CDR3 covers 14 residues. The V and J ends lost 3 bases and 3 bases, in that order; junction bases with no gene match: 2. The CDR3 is CAWRLAGATDTQYF. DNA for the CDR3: TGTGCCTGGAGACTAGCGGGGGCGACAGATACGCAGTATTTT.

The CDR3 is CASSLSVWGKGSGNTIYF. In DNA, the CDR3 is TGTGCCAGCAGCTTAAGTGTTTGGGGCAAAGGGTCTGGAAACACCATATATTTT. This sequence joins TRBV7-9 and TRBJ1-3; tentative D call: TRBD1 (5 bases). The V and J ends lost 2 bases and 1 base respectively, with 18 bases between them. The CDR3 loop spans 18 amino acids. In germline, CDR1 is SEHNR, CDR2 FQNEAQ (reference sequence).

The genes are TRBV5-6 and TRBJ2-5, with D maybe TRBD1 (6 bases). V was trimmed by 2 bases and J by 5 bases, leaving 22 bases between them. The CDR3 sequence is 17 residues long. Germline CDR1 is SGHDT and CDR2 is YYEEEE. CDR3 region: CASSFPAGRGARETQYF. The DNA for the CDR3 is TGTGCCAGCAGCTTTCCTGCCGGCAGGGGAGCCAGGGAGACCCAGTACTTC.

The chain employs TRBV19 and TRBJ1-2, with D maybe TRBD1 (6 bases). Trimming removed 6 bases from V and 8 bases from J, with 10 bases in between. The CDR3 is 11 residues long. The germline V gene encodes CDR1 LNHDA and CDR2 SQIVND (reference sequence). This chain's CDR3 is CASRSTGGYTF. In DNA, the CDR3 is TGTGCCAGTAGATCGACAGGCGGCTACACCTTC. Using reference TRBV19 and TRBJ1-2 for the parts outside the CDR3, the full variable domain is DGGITQSPKYLFRKEGQNVTLSCEQNLNHDAMYWYRQDPGQGLRLIYYSQIVNDFQKGDIAEGYSVSREKKESFPLTVTSAQKNPTAFYLCASRSTGGYTFGSGTRLTVV.

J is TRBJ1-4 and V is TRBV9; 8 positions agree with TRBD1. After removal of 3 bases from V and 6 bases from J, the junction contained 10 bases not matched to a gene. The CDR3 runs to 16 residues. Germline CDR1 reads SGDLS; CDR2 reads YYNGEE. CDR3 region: CASSAPTGRGHEKLFF. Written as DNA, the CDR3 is TGTGCCAGCAGCGCCCCTACGGGCAGGGGGCATGAAAAACTGTTTTTT.

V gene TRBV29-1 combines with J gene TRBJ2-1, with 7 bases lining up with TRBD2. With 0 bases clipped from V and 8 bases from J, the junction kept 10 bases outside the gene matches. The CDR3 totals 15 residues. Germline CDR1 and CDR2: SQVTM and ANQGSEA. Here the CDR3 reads CSVEDQWGGGDEQFF. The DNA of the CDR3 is TGCAGCGTTGAAGATCAGTGGGGGGGAGGTGATGAGCAGTTCTTC.

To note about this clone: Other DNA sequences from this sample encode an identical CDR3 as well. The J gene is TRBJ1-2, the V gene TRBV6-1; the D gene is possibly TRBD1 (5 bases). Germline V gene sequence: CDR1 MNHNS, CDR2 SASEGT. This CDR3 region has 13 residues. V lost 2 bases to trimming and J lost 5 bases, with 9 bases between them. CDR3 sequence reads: CASSERGPYGYTF. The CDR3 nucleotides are TGTGCCAGCAGTGAAAGGGGTCCGTATGGCTACACCTTC.

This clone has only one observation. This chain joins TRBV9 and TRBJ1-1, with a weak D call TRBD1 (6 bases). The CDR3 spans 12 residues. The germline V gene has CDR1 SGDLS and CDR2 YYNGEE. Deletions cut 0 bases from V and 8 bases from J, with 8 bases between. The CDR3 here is CASSVGDKEAFF. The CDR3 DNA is TGTGCCAGCAGCGTAGGGGACAAGGAAGCTTTCTTT. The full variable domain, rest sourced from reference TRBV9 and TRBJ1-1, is DSGVTQTPKHLITATGQRVTLRCSPRSGDLSVYWYQQSLDQGLQFLIQYYNGEERAKGNILERFSAQQFPDLHSELNLSSLELGDSALYFCASSVGDKEAFFGQGTRLTVV.

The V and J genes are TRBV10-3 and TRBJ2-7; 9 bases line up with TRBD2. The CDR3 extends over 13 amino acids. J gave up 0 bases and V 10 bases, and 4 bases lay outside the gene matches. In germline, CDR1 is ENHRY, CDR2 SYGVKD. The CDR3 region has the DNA TGTGCCACTAGCGGGGTGCTCTCCTACGAGCAGTACTTC. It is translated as CATSGVLSYEQYF.

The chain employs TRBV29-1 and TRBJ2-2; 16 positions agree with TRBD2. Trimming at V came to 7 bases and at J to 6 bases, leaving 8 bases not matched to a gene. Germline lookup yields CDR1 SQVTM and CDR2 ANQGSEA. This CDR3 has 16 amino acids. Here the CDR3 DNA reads TGCAGCGCGGGACTAGCGGGGGGGCCGTTTTCCGGGGAGCTGTTTTTT. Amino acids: CSAGLAGGPFSGELFF.

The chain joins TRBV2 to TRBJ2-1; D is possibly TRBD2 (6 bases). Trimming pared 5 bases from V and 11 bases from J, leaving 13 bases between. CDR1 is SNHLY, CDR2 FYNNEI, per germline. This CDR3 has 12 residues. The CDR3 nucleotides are TGTGCCAGCAGTCAGCCTCGGGGGAAGCAGTTCTTC. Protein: CASSQPRGKQFF.

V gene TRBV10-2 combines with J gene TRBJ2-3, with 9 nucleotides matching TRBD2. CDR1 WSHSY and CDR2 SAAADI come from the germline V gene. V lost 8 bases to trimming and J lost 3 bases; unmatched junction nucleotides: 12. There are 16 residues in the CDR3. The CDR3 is CASLDGLAFSTDTQYF. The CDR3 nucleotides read TGCGCCAGCCTGGACGGACTAGCGTTTAGTACAGATACGCAGTATTTT.